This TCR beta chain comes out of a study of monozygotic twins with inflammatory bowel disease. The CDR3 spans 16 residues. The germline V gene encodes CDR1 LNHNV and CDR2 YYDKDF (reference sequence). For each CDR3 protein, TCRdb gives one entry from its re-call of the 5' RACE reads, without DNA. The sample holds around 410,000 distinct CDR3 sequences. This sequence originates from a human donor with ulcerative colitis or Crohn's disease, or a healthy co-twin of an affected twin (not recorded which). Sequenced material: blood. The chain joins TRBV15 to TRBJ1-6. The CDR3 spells CATSGWDSGYNSPLHF.